The clone carrying this T cell receptor (beta chain) was picked up many times. Its cognate antigen is unknown. Each CDR3 protein is one row after TCRdb ran MiXCR on the 5' RACE reads. The data show 16,000 or so distinct CDR3 sequences, 5.5% to 6% seen once. This sample stems from a study of spatial heterogeneity in lung cancer. Study overall: TCR transcript counts in tumor regions correlated strongly with a T cell module score from matched bulk RNA-seq. General study points: It was found that expanded intratumoral alpha and beta TCR counts tracked tumor mutation counts.

The time point here: sample taken at primary tumor resection. Sequencing was performed on whole RNA extracted from tumor and nontumor lung tissue, or from frozen PBMC, and the material was left unsorted. In germline, CDR1 is DFQATT, CDR2 SNEGSKA (reference sequence). V was shortened by 3 bases and J by 0 bases, with 8 bases between the two germline ends. This CDR3 is built from 13 residues. The chain is built from TRBV20-1 and TRBJ1-2; D ambiguous. The input for sequencing was lung tumor tissue, taken at surgery. The sequence was obtained from a female donor with early-stage non-small cell lung cancer. CDR3 in DNA: TGCAGTGCTAGTCCGCTAGCTAACTATGGCTACACCTTC. Its translation is CSASPLANYGYTF.